These 21 T cell receptor beta chains were sequenced from one sample in a study of CD8 T cells in Susac syndrome. Random hexamers were used to reverse transcribe roughly 0.45 to 1 ug of RNA. Each CDR3 protein gets one entry after TCRdb re-called the immunoSEQ multiplex PCR reads with MiXCR. The sample lists around 170,000 distinct CDR3 sequences; roughly 95% were seen once. Sequenced material: CD8+ T cells from PBMCs. Receptor source: a human donor with multiple sclerosis.

V is TRBV25-1 and J is TRBJ1-1, with a tentative D call TRBD1 (6 bases). The CDR3 contains 13 residues. Looked up from germline, CDR1 is MGHDK and CDR2 is SYGVNS. V was cut by 4 bases and J by 5 bases, with 11 bases left in between. Written as DNA, the CDR3 is TGTGCCAGCAGTGTGGGGGGGCTAACTGAAGCTTTCTTT. As protein: CASSVGGLTEAFF.

This chain's CDR3 is CSVVGTSGGYYEQYF. CDR3 nucleotides: TGCAGCGTTGTTGGAACTAGCGGGGGATACTACGAGCAGTACTTC. The rearrangement links TRBV29-1 to TRBJ2-7; TRBD2 matches 11 bases. This CDR3 spans 15 amino acids. The germline CDR1 and CDR2 sequences are SQVTM and ANQGSEA. With 4 bases clipped from V and 3 bases from J, the junction kept 8 bases outside the gene matches.

The chain uses TRBV5-6 and TRBJ1-2, with a weak D call TRBD1 (5 bases). This CDR3 has 13 residues. Trimming took off 2 bases at V and 6 bases at J, with 11 bases between the two ends. Germline lookup yields CDR1 SGHDT and CDR2 YYEEEE. CDR3: CASSFGREDGYTF. The CDR3 region has the DNA TGTGCCAGCAGCTTTGGCAGGGAGGATGGCTACACCTTC.

This rearrangement joins TRBV9 to TRBJ1-6, with TRBD1 as a possible D gene (5 bases). Deletions cut 3 bases from V and 7 bases from J, with 11 bases between. Germline V gives CDR1 SGDLS, CDR2 YYNGEE. The CDR3 spans 14 residues. The CDR3 is CASSAAGGNSPLHF. For the CDR3, the DNA is TGTGCCAGCAGCGCGGCGGGGGGGAATTCACCCCTCCACTTT.

This rearrangement joins TRBV2 to TRBJ2-2, with 8 bases fitting TRBD2. There are 14 residues in the CDR3. CDR1 and CDR2 (germline): SNHLY, FYNNEI. The trim removed 9 bases at V and 0 bases at J, leaving 3 bases unmatched. This chain's CDR3 is CARAGLANTGELFF. Here the CDR3 DNA reads TGTGCCAGGGCGGGACTAGCGAACACCGGGGAGCTGTTTTTT.

The V gene is TRBV4-1, the J gene TRBJ1-4, with D possibly matching TRBD1 (5 bases). V was cut by 3 bases and J by 0 bases, with 8 bases left in between. The CDR3 totals 15 residues. Germline CDR1 is MGHRA and CDR2 is YSYEKL. The CDR3 DNA reads as TGCGCCAGCAGCCACGGGACTGCAACTAATGAAAAACTGTTTTTT. Translating gives CASSHGTATNEKLFF.

The V and J genes are TRBV7-9 and TRBJ2-7; D remains unclear. This CDR3 comprises 13 residues. The germline V gene has CDR1 SEHNR and CDR2 FQNEAQ (reference sequence). The V end was cut by 6 bases, the J end by 1 base, with 10 bases between. CDR3 coding DNA: TGTGCCAGCAGTTCGGACGGATCCTACGAGCAGTACTTC. This sequence encodes CASSSDGSYEQYF.

This sequence joins TRBV27 and TRBJ2-1; no firm D call. V lost 8 bases to trimming and J lost 10 bases, with 15 bases between them. The CDR3 is 12 amino acids. The germline gives CDR1 MNHEY, CDR2 SMNVEV (reference sequence). The chain's CDR3 is CASRSLEGEQFF. CDR3 bases: TGTGCCAGCCGATCCTTAGAAGGAGAGCAGTTCTTC.

This rearrangement joins TRBV11-1 to TRBJ2-1; D call uncertain. Trimming left V 1 base short and J 2 bases short, with 9 bases between. The CDR3 loop spans 15 amino acids. Germline values: CDR1 SGHAT, CDR2 FQDESV (reference sequence). The CDR3 coding sequence is TGTGCCAGCAGCTTAGGACCTAAACCCTACAATGAGCAGTTCTTC. As protein: CASSLGPKPYNEQFF. Filled out from reference TRBV11-1 and TRBJ2-1, the complete variable domain reads EAEVAQSPRYKITEKSQAVAFWCDPISGHATLYWYRQILGQGPELLVQFQDESVVDDSQLPKDRFSAERLKGVDSTLKIQPAELGDSAMYLCASSLGPKPYNEQFFGPGTRLTVL.

The V call is TRBV29-1, the J call TRBJ2-5; possible D gene TRBD2, 5 bases. CDR3 size: 14 residues. Trimming stripped 0 bases from V and 5 bases from J, with 13 bases between. CDR1 and CDR2 (germline): SQVTM, ANQGSEA. The CDR3 DNA is TGCAGCGTTGAAGATCACGGGGTTGGGGAGACCCAGTACTTC. Translation: CSVEDHGVGETQYF.

The V call is TRBV29-1, the J call TRBJ2-1; 8 bases fit TRBD2. The CDR3 spans 15 residues. Germline loops: CDR1 SQVTM, CDR2 ANQGSEA. With V trimmed by 6 bases and J by 0 bases, 7 bases remained unmatched. CDR3 region: CSVPGGGSSYNEQFF. The DNA for the CDR3 is TGCAGCGTCCCCGGGGGGGGCAGCTCCTACAATGAGCAGTTCTTC.

This rearrangement joins TRBV20-1 to TRBJ1-1; D is possibly TRBD1 (6 bases). Germline CDR1 reads DFQATT; CDR2 reads SNEGSKA (reference sequence). Trimming removed 0 bases from V and 13 bases from J, with 12 bases in between. CDR3 size: 11 residues. The CDR3: CSARDAGADFF. The CDR3 bases are TGCAGTGCTAGAGATGCGGGGGCGGATTTCTTT.

J is TRBJ2-5 and V is TRBV6-2 or TRBV6-3, with no clear D. The CDR3 loop spans 12 amino acids. Germline V CDR1 and CDR2: MNHEY, SVGEGT. V was trimmed by 6 bases and J by 6 bases, leaving 11 bases between them. The CDR3 DNA reads TGTGCCAGCAGCCCCTTGGGCAAGACCCAGTACTTC. Its translation is CASSPLGKTQYF.

This sequence joins TRBV28 and TRBJ1-5; D is ambiguous. Trimming left V 7 bases short and J 2 bases short, with 6 bases between. This CDR3 region has 12 residues. Germline lookup yields CDR1 MDHEN and CDR2 SYDVKM. The CDR3 sequence is CASTRGNQPQHF. In DNA, the CDR3 is TGTGCCAGCACCCGGGGCAATCAGCCCCAGCATTTT.

The V and J genes are TRBV29-1 and TRBJ2-1; 7 bases align to TRBD2. The CDR3 has 13 amino acids. Looked up from germline, CDR1 is SQVTM and CDR2 is ANQGSEA. The trim removed 3 bases at V and 5 bases at J, leaving 4 bases unmatched. CDR3 amino acids: CSVELAANNEQFF. The CDR3 DNA sequence: TGCAGCGTTGAGCTAGCGGCCAACAATGAGCAGTTCTTC.

J is TRBJ1-1 and V is TRBV9; TRBD1 is a possible D gene (5 bases). The germline V gene encodes CDR1 SGDLS and CDR2 YYNGEE. V lost 4 bases to trimming and J lost 1 base, with 14 bases between them. The CDR3 runs 15 residues. The CDR3 DNA follows: TGTGCCAGCAGCCCTTTGGGCGGGGCGAACACTGAAGCTTTCTTT. This codes for CASSPLGGANTEAFF.

The rearrangement joins TRBV13 to TRBJ2-7, with 10 bases identical to TRBD1. V dropped 0 bases and J dropped 6; count of bases not matched to a gene: 8. The germline V gene encodes CDR1 PRHDT and CDR2 FYEKMQ (reference sequence). The CDR3 length is 16 residues. In nucleotides, the CDR3 is TGTGCCAGCAGCTTAGGCCGGGACAGGGGTCTGCGCGAGCAGTACTTC. Translation gives CASSLGRDRGLREQYF.

The chain has TRBV3-1 and TRBJ2-5, with D tentatively TRBD1 (5 bases). Germline values: CDR1 LGHDT, CDR2 YNNKEL (reference sequence). With 7 bases removed from V and 2 bases from J, the gap between germline ends came to 11 bases. This CDR3 contains 13 residues. In DNA form, the CDR3 reads TGTGCCAGCACCCCCCGACAGCAAGAGACCCAGTACTTC. Translation: CASTPRQQETQYF.

The chain couples TRBV20-1 to TRBJ2-2; 9 nucleotides line up with TRBD2. The CDR3 runs to 18 residues. Trimming took 0 bases from V and 7 from J; bases not matched to a gene: 15. Germline V CDR1 and CDR2: DFQATT, SNEGSKA (reference sequence). The CDR3 DNA sequence: TGCAGTGCTAGAGATTATGGGCTAGCGGGATCGAGTGGCGGGGAGCTGTTTTTT. Protein product: CSARDYGLAGSSGGELFF.

This sequence joins TRBV7-9 and TRBJ1-2; D remains unclear. The germline V gene has CDR1 SEHNR and CDR2 FQNEAQ (reference sequence). The V end was cut by 3 bases, the J end by 3 bases, with 5 bases between. The CDR3 covers 12 residues. The CDR3: CASSFHYYGYTF. CDR3 nucleotides: TGTGCCAGCAGCTTCCACTACTATGGCTACACCTTC. Supplemented by reference TRBV7-9 and TRBJ1-2, the full variable domain reads DTGVSQNPRHKITKRGQNVTFRCDPISEHNRLYWYRQTLGQGPEFLTYFQNEAQLEKSRLLSDRFSAERPKGSFSTLEIQRTEQGDSAMYLCASSFHYYGYTFGSGTRLTVV.

V gene TRBV15 combines with J gene TRBJ1-5, with 10 bases fitting TRBD1. After removal of 3 bases from V and 7 bases from J, the junction contained 6 bases not matched to a gene. This CDR3 has 15 residues. Germline V CDR1 and CDR2: LNHNV, YYDKDF (reference sequence). For the CDR3, the DNA is TGTGCCACCAGCAGGGGGACAGGGGACGGGCAGCCCCAGCATTTT. Protein sequence: CATSRGTGDGQPQHF.